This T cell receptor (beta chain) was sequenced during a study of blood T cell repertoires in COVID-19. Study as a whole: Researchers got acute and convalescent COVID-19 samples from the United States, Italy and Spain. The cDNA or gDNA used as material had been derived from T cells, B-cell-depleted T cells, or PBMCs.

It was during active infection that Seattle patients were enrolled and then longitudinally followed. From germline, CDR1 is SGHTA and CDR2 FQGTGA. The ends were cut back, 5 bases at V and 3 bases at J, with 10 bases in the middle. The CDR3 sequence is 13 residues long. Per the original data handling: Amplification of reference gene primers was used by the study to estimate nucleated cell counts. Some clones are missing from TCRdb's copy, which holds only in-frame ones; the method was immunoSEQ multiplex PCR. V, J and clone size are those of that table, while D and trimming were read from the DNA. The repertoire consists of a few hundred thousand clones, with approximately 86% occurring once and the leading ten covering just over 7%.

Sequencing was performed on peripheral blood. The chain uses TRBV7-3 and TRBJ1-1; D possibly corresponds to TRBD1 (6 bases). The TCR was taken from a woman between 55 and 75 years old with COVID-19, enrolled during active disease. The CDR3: CASSEGGDTEAFF. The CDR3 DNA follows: TGTGCCAGCAGCGAAGGGGGGGACACTGAAGCTTTCTTT.